These 20 T cell receptor beta chains came from one sample sequenced in a study of CD4+ T cells in melanoma. The table came from immunoSEQ multiplex PCR; TCRdb's copy has only in-frame clones and leaves some out. The table has more than 110,000 clones, around 90% seen once. The receptors come from a human donor with melanoma.

The rearrangement links TRBV27 to TRBJ2-7; 7 bases match TRBD1. CDR3 size: 13 residues. Losses at the gene ends were 6 bases for V and 3 bases for J; bases not matched to a gene: 5. CDR1 and CDR2 from the germline V gene are MNHEY and SMNVEV (reference sequence). The DNA of the CDR3 is TGTGCCAGCAGAGCGTACAGGGGCTACGAGCAGTACTTC. Translated, it gives CASRAYRGYEQYF.

In its sample, this clone was seen a few times. The V and J genes are TRBV7-9 and TRBJ1-4; D is ambiguous. Germline V gene data show CDR1 as SEHNR and CDR2 as FQNEAQ (reference sequence). Between the trimmed V and J ends, which lost 0 bases and 7 bases, there was a span of 9 bases. This CDR3 has 14 residues. The CDR3 region has the DNA TGTGCCAGCAGCTTAGCACAGCAGACTGAAAAACTGTTTTTT. Amino acids: CASSLAQQTEKLFF.

This sequence joins TRBV2 and TRBJ2-2, with D perhaps TRBD1 (5 bases). The CDR3 is 14 amino acids. The germline CDR1 and CDR2 sequences are SNHLY and FYNNEI. V dropped 5 bases and J dropped 2 bases, with 9 bases sitting between them. The CDR3 DNA is TGTGCCAGCAGTTTCAGGGTAAACACCGGGGAGCTGTTTTTT. Translation gives CASSFRVNTGELFF.

The gene calls are TRBV5-4 and TRBJ2-3; a possible D gene is TRBD1 (6 bases). V lost 2 bases and J 1 base, leaving 20 bases between the germline ends. The CDR3 is 18 residues long. Germline V gene data show CDR1 as SGHNT and CDR2 as YYREEE (reference sequence). The CDR3: CASSFSGVAGARTDTQYF. CDR3 in DNA: TGTGCCAGCAGCTTTTCCGGCGTCGCAGGGGCCCGCACAGATACGCAGTATTTT.

This clone came up once. The rearrangement links TRBV19 to TRBJ1-1; 11 bases agree with TRBD1. V lost 5 bases to trimming and J lost 4 bases; unmatched junction nucleotides: 6. CDR3 size: 15 residues. Germline CDR1 and CDR2: LNHDA and SQIVND (reference sequence). The CDR3 coding sequence is TGTGCCAGTAGTCCACGGACAGGGGGCATCACTGAAGCTTTCTTT. This translates into CASSPRTGGITEAFF.

The V gene is TRBV4-2, the J gene TRBJ1-6; D gene unclear. The germline gives CDR1 LGHNA, CDR2 YNFKEQ. CDR3 length equals 15 residues. The V end was cut by 0 bases, the J end by 7 bases, with 10 bases between. The CDR3 DNA is TGTGCCAGCAGCCAAGATCGGACTGGGAATTCACCCCTCCACTTT. Its protein product is CASSQDRTGNSPLHF.

J is TRBJ2-2 and V is TRBV7-2, with 12 bases lining up with TRBD2. Trimming took 0 bases from V and 6 from J; bases not matched to a gene: 14. CDR3 length equals 20 residues. Germline V gene sequence: CDR1 SGHTA, CDR2 FQGNSA. CDR3 sequence reads: CASSLAASGGAFLHPGELFF. Written as DNA, the CDR3 is TGTGCCAGCAGCTTAGCGGCTAGCGGGGGGGCCTTTCTTCATCCCGGGGAGCTGTTTTTT.

The chain carries TRBV7-8 and TRBJ2-7; 9 nucleotides line up with TRBD2. The germline gives CDR1 SGHVS, CDR2 FQNEAQ. Losses at the gene ends were 1 base for V and 7 bases for J; bases not matched to a gene: 8. The CDR3 covers 15 residues. The CDR3: CASSLGGGGAREQYF. CDR3 DNA: TGTGCCAGCAGCTTAGGGGGCGGGGGGGCCAGAGAGCAGTACTTC. Full variable domain (remainder filled in from reference TRBV7-8 and TRBJ2-7): GAGVSQSPRYKVAKRGQDVALRCDPISGHVSLFWYQQALGQGPEFLTYFQNEAQLDKSGLPSDRFFAERPEGSVSTLKIQRTQQEDSAVYLCASSLGGGGAREQYFGPGTRLTVT.

With regard to this clone: The junction departs from germline at one end; a sequencing error may be responsible. The chain links TRBV5-1 to TRBJ1-2, with a weak D call TRBD1 (5 bases). There are 15 residues in the CDR3. Germline V gives CDR1 SGHRS, CDR2 YFSETQ. The CDR3 region is CASSRNDVQSRDSEF. DNA for the CDR3: TGCGCCAGCAGCAGGAACGACGTCCAATCCCGTGACAGCGAGTTC.

This chain joins TRBV6-1 and TRBJ2-3; D is ambiguous. The CDR3 runs 14 residues. Germline V gene lookup returns CDR1 MNHNS and CDR2 SASEGT. V lost 8 bases and J lost 0, with 12 bases in between. The CDR3 nucleotides are TGTGCCAGCGGTATTCTTAGGAGCACAGATACGCAGTATTTT. Protein sequence: CASGILRSTDTQYF.

This sequence joins TRBV5-1 and TRBJ2-3; D is undetermined. CDR3 size: 15 residues. Germline CDR1 reads SGHRS; CDR2 reads YFSETQ. V gave up 2 bases and J gave up 3 bases, with 13 bases separating them. The CDR3 DNA sequence: TGCGCCAGCAGCTTTTCCGCGGAGCCAACAGATACGCAGTATTTT. It translates to CASSFSAEPTDTQYF.

The V gene is TRBV5-6, the J gene TRBJ2-3, with 12 bases that match TRBD2. The CDR3 has 16 residues. From germline, CDR1 is SGHDT and CDR2 YYEEEE. V shed 4 bases, J shed 4 bases, and the junction held 7 bases outside the gene matches. Written as DNA, the CDR3 is TGTGCCAGCAGCGAGGCTAGCGGGGGGGGGCCAGATACGCAGTATTTT. Translating it yields CASSEASGGGPDTQYF.

This chain joins TRBV18 and TRBJ1-5; 10 bases match TRBD1. CDR3 length: 16 residues. Losses at the gene ends were 4 bases for V and 5 bases for J; bases not matched to a gene: 8. Germline lookup yields CDR1 KGHSH and CDR2 LQKENI. Here the CDR3 reads CASSQTGGPGDQPQHF. CDR3 nucleotide sequence: TGTGCCAGCTCACAGACAGGGGGCCCAGGAGATCAGCCCCAGCATTTT.

J is TRBJ1-2 and V is TRBV2; D unclear. The V gene's germline CDR1 is SNHLY and CDR2 FYNNEI. The CDR3 runs to 12 residues. V was pared by 3 bases and J by 8 bases, with 10 bases between. As DNA, the CDR3 is TGTGCCAGCAGTGACGTCGGCTTGGGCTACACCTTC. The encoded protein is CASSDVGLGYTF.

This clone occurred once. This chain joins TRBV11-1 and TRBJ2-1; possibly TRBD2 for D (5 bases). The CDR3 spans 13 residues. Between the trimmed V and J ends, which lost 5 bases and 8 bases, there was a span of 13 bases. Germline CDR1 and CDR2: SGHAT and FQDESV (reference sequence). The CDR3, as DNA: TGTGCCAGCAGCCATAGCGCCGGGTATGAGCAGTTCTTC. This encodes CASSHSAGYEQFF. The full variable domain, completed using reference TRBV11-1 and TRBJ2-1, is EAEVAQSPRYKITEKSQAVAFWCDPISGHATLYWYRQILGQGPELLVQFQDESVVDDSQLPKDRFSAERLKGVDSTLKIQPAELGDSAMYLCASSHSAGYEQFFGPGTRLTVL.

Details on this clone: The junction differs from germline at one of its ends, possibly a read error. The rearrangement uses TRBV7-7 and TRBJ2-2; D is undetermined. Germline CDR1 reads SSHAT; CDR2 reads FNYEAQ (reference sequence). The CDR3 contains 13 residues. In nucleotides, the CDR3 is TGTGCTAGCAGCTTAGATCTTAGGGGGGAGCTGTTTTTT. Amino acid sequence: CASSLDLRGELFF. The complete variable domain, with remaining parts taken from reference TRBV7-7 and TRBJ2-2, reads GAGVSQSPRYKVTKRGQDVTLRCDPISSHATLYWYQQALGQGPEFLTYFNYEAQPDKSGLPSDRFSAERPEGSISTLTIQRTEQRDSAMYRCASSLDLRGELFFGEGSRLTVL.

The V gene is TRBV5-4, the J gene TRBJ1-2; 8 bases align to TRBD1. Trimming at V came to 3 bases and at J to 3 bases, leaving 1 base not matched to a gene. Germline lookup yields CDR1 SGHNT and CDR2 YYREEE (reference sequence). The CDR3 covers 13 residues. For the CDR3, the DNA is TGTGCCAGCAGCTGGGGACAGGACTATGGCTACACCTTC. Its protein is CASSWGQDYGYTF.

As DNA, the CDR3 is TGTGCCAGCAGCAGTAGGGGGAGACAAGAGACCCAGTACTTC. Protein sequence: CASSSRGRQETQYF. V gene TRBV5-4 combines with J gene TRBJ2-5, with a tentative D call TRBD1 (6 bases). From germline, CDR1 is SGHNT and CDR2 YYREEE (reference sequence). This CDR3 comprises 14 residues. With 4 bases removed from V and 2 bases from J, the gap between germline ends came to 12 bases. Full variable domain (missing parts from reference TRBV5-4 and TRBJ2-5): ETGVTQSPTHLIKTRGQQVTLRCSSQSGHNTVSWYQQALGQGPQFIFQYYREEENGRGNFPPRFSGLQFPNYSSELNVNALELDDSALYLCASSSRGRQETQYFGPGTRLLVL.

The chain joins TRBV5-1 to TRBJ2-7; D tentatively fits TRBD1 or TRBD2 (5 bases each). CDR3 length equals 13 residues. Trimming left V 6 bases short and J 4 bases short, with 14 bases between. From germline, CDR1 is SGHRS and CDR2 YFSETQ. CDR3 residues: CASTREGLYEQYF. Here the CDR3 DNA reads TGCGCCAGCACCCGCGAGGGGTTGTACGAGCAGTACTTC.

This clone has a single count. Its ends do not fully match the called genes, so a read error is possible. The chain combines TRBV2 with TRBJ2-1; possible D gene TRBD2, 7 bases. This CDR3 is built from 14 residues. Germline lookup yields CDR1 SNHLY and CDR2 FYNNEI. Written as DNA, the CDR3 is TGTGCCAGCAGCGAAGCGGGGACACCGGGTGAGCAGTTCTTC. It codes for CASSEAGTPGEQFF. Based on the CDR3 plus reference TRBV2 and TRBJ2-1, the full variable domain is EPEVTQTPSHQVTQMGQEVILRCVPISNHLYFYWYRQILGQKVEFLVSFYNNEISEKSEIFDDQFSVERPDGSNFTLKIRSTKLEDSAMYFCASSEAGTPGEQFFGPGTRLTVL.